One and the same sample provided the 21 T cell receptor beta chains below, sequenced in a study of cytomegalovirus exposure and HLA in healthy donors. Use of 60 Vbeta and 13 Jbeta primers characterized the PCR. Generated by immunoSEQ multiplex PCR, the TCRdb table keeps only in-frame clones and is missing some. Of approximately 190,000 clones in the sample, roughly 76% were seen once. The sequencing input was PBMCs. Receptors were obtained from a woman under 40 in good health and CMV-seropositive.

CDR3: CASSLGEWPYNEQFF. In nucleotides, the CDR3 is TGCGCCAGCAGCTTGGGGGAGTGGCCCTACAATGAGCAGTTCTTC. This sequence joins TRBV5-1 and TRBJ2-1, with D tentatively TRBD2 (5 bases). V was pared by 0 bases and J by 2 bases, with 9 bases between. Per the germline V gene, CDR1 is SGHRS and CDR2 is YFSETQ. This CDR3 is built from 15 residues.

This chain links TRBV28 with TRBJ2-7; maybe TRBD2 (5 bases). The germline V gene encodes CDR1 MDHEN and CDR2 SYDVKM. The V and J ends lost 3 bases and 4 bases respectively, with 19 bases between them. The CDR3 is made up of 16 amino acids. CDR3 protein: CASSFSLSLAVYEQYF. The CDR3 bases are TGTGCCAGCAGTTTCAGTCTCAGCCTAGCAGTTTACGAGCAGTACTTC.

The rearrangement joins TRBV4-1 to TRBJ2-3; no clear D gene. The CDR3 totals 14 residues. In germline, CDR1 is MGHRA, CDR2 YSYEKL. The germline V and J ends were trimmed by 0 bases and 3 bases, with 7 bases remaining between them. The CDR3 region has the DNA TGCGCCAGCAGCCAAGATTATATAACAGATACGCAGTATTTT. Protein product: CASSQDYITDTQYF.

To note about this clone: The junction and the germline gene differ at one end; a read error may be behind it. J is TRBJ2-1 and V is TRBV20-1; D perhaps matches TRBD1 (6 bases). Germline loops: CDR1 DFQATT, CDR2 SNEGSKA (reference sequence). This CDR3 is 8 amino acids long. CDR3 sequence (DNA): TGCAGTGCAACGAACAGGGTCTTC. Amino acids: CSATNRVF.

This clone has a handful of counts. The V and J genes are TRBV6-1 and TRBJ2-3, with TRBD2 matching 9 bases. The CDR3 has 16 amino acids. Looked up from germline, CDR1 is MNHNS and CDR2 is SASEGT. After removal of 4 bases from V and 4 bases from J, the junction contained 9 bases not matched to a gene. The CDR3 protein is CASSGGGGLRADTQYF. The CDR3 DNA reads TGTGCCAGCAGTGGCGGGGGGGGCCTTAGGGCAGATACGCAGTATTTT.

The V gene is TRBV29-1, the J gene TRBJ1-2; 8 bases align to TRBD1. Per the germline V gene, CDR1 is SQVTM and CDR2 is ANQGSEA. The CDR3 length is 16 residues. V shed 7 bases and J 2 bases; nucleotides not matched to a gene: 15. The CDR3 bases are TGCAGCGAAGGCAGTCTTCGGACAGGGCTAAACTATGGCTACACCTTC. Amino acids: CSEGSLRTGLNYGYTF.

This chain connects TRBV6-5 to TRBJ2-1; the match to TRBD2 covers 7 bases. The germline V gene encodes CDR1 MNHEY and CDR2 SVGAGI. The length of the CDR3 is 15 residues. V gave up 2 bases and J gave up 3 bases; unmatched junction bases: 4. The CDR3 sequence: CASSYGLAVYNEQFF. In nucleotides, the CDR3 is TGTGCCAGCAGTTACGGGCTAGCGGTCTACAATGAGCAGTTCTTC.

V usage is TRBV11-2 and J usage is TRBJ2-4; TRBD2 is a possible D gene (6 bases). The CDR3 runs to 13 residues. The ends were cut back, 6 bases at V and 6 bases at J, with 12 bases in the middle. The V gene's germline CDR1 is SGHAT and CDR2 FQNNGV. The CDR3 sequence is CASRLTAGNIQYF. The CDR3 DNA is TGTGCCAGCAGGCTAACAGCGGGAAACATTCAGTACTTC.

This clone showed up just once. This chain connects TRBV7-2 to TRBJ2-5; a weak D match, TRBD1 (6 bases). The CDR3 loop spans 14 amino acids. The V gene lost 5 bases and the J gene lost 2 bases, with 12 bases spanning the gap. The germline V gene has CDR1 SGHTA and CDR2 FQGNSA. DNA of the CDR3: TGTGCCAGCAGCCTCGGGACATATCAAGAGACCCAGTACTTC. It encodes CASSLGTYQETQYF.

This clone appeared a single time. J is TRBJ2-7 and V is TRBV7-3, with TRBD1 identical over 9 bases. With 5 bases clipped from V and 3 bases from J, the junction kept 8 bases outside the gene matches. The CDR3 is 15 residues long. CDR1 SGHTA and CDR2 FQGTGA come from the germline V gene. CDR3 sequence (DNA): TGTGCCAGCAGCCCCGACCGGGACAGGGTCTACGAGCAGTACTTC. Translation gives CASSPDRDRVYEQYF.

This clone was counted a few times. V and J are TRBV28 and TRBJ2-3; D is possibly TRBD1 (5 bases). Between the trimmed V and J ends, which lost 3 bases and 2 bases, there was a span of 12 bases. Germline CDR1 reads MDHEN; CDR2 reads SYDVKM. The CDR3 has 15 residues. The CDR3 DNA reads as TGTGCCAGCAGTTTGGTAGGGGTCTACACAGATACGCAGTATTTT. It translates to CASSLVGVYTDTQYF. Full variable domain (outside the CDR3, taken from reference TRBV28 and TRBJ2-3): DVKVTQSSRYLVKRTGEKVFLECVQDMDHENMFWYRQDPGLGLRLIYFSYDVKMKEKGDIPEGYSVSREKKERFSLILESASTNQTSMYLCASSLVGVYTDTQYFGPGTRLTVL.

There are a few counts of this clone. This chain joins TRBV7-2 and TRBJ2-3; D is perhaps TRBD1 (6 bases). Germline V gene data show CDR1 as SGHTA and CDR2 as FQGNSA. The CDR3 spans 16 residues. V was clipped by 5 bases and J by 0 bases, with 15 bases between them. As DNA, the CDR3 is TGTGCCAGCAGCCTCAGGCAGGGGTGGAGCACAGATACGCAGTATTTT. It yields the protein CASSLRQGWSTDTQYF.

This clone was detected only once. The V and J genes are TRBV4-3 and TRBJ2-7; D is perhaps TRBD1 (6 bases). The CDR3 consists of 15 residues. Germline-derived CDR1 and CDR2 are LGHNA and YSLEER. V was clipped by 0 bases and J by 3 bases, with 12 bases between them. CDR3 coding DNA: TGCGCCAGCAGCCAAGATCAGGGGTTGGGCTACGAGCAGTACTTC. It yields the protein CASSQDQGLGYEQYF.

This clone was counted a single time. The CDR3 DNA reads TGTGCCAGCAGAAAGGAAACCCCGGGTTCCGAGCAGTACTTC. Protein product: CASRKETPGSEQYF. This chain connects TRBV5-4 to TRBJ2-7, with no clear D. The V gene lost 5 bases and the J gene lost 6 bases, with 18 bases spanning the gap. Germline CDR1 reads SGHNT; CDR2 reads YYREEE (reference sequence). The CDR3 sequence is 14 residues long.

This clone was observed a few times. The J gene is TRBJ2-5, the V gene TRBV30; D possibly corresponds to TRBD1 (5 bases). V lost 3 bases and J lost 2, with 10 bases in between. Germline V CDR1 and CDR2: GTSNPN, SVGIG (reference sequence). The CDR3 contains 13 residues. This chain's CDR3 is CAWRGTGQETQYF. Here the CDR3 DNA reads TGTGCCTGGAGAGGTACAGGTCAAGAGACCCAGTACTTC.

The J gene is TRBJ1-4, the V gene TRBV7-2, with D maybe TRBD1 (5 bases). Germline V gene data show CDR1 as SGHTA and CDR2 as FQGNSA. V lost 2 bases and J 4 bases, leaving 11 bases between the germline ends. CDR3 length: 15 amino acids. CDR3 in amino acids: CASSLRRGGNEKLFF. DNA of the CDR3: TGTGCCAGCAGCTTACGAAGGGGTGGTAATGAAAAACTGTTTTTT.

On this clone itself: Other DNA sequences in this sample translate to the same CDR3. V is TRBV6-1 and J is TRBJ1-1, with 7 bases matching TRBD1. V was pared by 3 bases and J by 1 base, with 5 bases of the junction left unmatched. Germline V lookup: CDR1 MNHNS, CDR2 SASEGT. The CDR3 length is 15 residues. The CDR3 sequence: CASSDNRGKNTEAFF. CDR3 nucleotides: TGTGCCAGCAGTGACAACAGGGGAAAGAACACTGAAGCTTTCTTT.

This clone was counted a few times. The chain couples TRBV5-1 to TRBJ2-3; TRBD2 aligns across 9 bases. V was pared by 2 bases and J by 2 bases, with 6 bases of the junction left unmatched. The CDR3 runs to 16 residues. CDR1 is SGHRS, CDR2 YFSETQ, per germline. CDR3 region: CASSLSGGLHTDTQYF. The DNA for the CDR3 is TGCGCCAGCAGCTTAAGCGGGGGGCTTCACACAGATACGCAGTATTTT.

The CDR3: CASSLRQGIGVEQFF. The CDR3 coding sequence is TGTGCCAGCAGCTTGAGGCAGGGGATAGGGGTTGAGCAGTTCTTC. V and J are TRBV5-5 and TRBJ2-1; a possible D gene is TRBD1 (6 bases). Deletions cut 1 base from V and 9 bases from J, with 17 bases between. This CDR3 spans 15 amino acids. Germline values: CDR1 SGHKS, CDR2 YYEKEE (reference sequence).

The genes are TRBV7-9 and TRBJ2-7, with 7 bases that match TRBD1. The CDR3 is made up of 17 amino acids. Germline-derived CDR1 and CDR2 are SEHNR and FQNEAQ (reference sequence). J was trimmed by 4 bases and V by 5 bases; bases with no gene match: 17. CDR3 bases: TGTGCCAGCAGCCCCATAAGCCCTCGGACAGGCCTTTACGAGCAGTACTTC. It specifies CASSPISPRTGLYEQYF.

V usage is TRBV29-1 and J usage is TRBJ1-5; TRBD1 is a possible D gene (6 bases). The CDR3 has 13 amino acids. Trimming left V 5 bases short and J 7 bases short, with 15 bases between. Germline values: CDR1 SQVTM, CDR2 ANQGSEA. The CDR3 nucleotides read TGCAGCGTTTATACAGGGTTTGGACAGCCCCAGCATTTT. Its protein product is CSVYTGFGQPQHF.